The sequence of this TCR beta chain was determined in a study of cytomegalovirus exposure and HLA in healthy donors. This CDR3 spans 15 amino acids. Trimming removed 1 base from V and 7 bases from J; junction bases left unmatched: 9. The germline CDR1 and CDR2 sequences are MDHEN and SYDVKM. The donors, nominally healthy at sampling, likely had unrecorded immune exposures. The PCR contained 60 Vbeta and 13 Jbeta primers. Assay: immunoSEQ multiplex PCR; the TCRdb copy retains only in-frame clones and omits some. The data show around 130,000 clones, around 80% seen once. The clonotype comes from a middle-aged man in good health and CMV-seronegative. Sequencing used PBMCs. The genes are TRBV28 and TRBJ1-2, with TRBD1 matching over 7 bases. The CDR3 spells CASSLSGGQVSGYTF. The CDR3 DNA reads as TGTGCCAGCAGTTTATCAGGGGGGCAGGTGTCTGGCTACACCTTC.